What follows is one TCR beta chain and its context. Its specificity is unknown. The sample is drawn from a study of beta chain features in type 1 diabetes. Points from the study as a whole: Researchers report that Type 1 diabetes patients had moderately but significantly shorter TCRB CDR3s across all four CD4+ subsets. Type 1 diabetes patients had fewer VDJ junction insertions and more deletions.

The authors reverse transcribed all of the isolated RNA, so sequencing captured expressed TCRB transcripts. TCRdb's copy holds only in-frame clones and misses some; the assay was immunoSEQ multiplex PCR. The sample has roughly 220,000 clones, 16% seen once. CDR3 length: 15 residues. Trimming removed 3 bases from V and 4 bases from J, with 16 bases in between. Per the germline V gene, CDR1 is SGHAT and CDR2 is FQNNGV. The chain employs TRBV11-2 and TRBJ2-7; D may be TRBD2 (5 bases). This sequence was found in a man aged 25 to 45 with type 1 diabetes. The sample was naive CD4+ T cells from blood. CDR3 in amino acids: CASSFLPGNKYEQYF. CDR3 nucleotide sequence: TGTGCCAGCAGCTTCCTCCCGGGAAATAAGTACGAGCAGTACTTC. Full variable domain (outside the CDR3, taken from reference TRBV11-2 and TRBJ2-7): EAGVAQSPRYKIIEKRQSVAFWCNPISGHATLYWYQQILGQGPKLLIQFQNNGVVDDSQLPKDRFSAERLKGVDSTLKIQPAKLEDSAVYLCASSFLPGNKYEQYFGPGTRLTVT.